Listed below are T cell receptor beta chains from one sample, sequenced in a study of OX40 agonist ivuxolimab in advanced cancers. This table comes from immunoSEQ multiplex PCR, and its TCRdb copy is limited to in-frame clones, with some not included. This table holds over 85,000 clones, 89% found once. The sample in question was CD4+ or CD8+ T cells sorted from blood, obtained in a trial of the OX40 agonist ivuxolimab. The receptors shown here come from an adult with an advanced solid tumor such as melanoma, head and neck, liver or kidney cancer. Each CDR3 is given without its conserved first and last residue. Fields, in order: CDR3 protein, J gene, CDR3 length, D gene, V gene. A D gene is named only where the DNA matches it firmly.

ASSRGTGGSQNIQY TRBJ2-4 14 TRBD1 TRBV5-4
ASSPERMETQY TRBJ2-5 11 . TRBV18
ASSTPKSLRNTGELF TRBJ2-2 15 . TRBV7-2
ASSVPLAGVDEQF TRBJ2-1 13 TRBD2 TRBV9
ASSFIGLNTEAF TRBJ1-1 12 . TRBV28
ASSLSSSGQGFSEQY TRBJ2-7 15 TRBD1 TRBV11-3
ASSLVQHYEQY TRBJ2-7 11 . TRBV5-8
ASSATGTGLFHRTYNEQF TRBJ2-1 18 TRBD1 TRBV9
ASTGGSLYGYT TRBJ1-2 11 . TRBV6-5
ASSVGGMNTGELF TRBJ2-2 13 . TRBV9
ASSLSSTDTQY TRBJ2-3 11 . TRBV28
AGRTGGDWDEQF TRBJ2-1 12 TRBD1 TRBV30
ASSLEWEETQY TRBJ2-5 11 . TRBV28
ASSLGGGSTEAF TRBJ1-1 12 TRBD1 TRBV11-2
ASTTGTGDNSPLH TRBJ1-6 13 TRBD1 TRBV7-9
ASSFPEKKPSYEQY . 14 . TRBV28
ASSFLTEAF TRBJ1-1 9 . TRBV5-6
ASSLQGNYEQY TRBJ2-7 11 . TRBV7-3
ASSSVRDGSYEQY TRBJ2-7 13 . TRBV27
ASSLRKGRTEAF TRBJ1-1 12 . TRBV4-2
ASSLADLDTGEKLF TRBJ1-4 14 . TRBV7-2
ASSIFSGEQSEAF TRBJ1-1 13 . TRBV19
ASSLSGQGTHEQY TRBJ2-7 13 . TRBV27
ASSKPTSGRNEQF TRBJ2-1 13 TRBD2 TRBV28
ASGPGQGVRAF TRBJ1-1 11 TRBD1 TRBV12-5
ASSYPGTGEETQY TRBJ2-5 13 TRBD1 TRBV6-6
ASSLGQTRETQY TRBJ2-5 12 . TRBV5-1
ASSVRVSGNTIY TRBJ1-3 12 . TRBV5-6
ASSPAGLAGGPGTGELF TRBJ2-2 17 TRBD2 TRBV7-7
ASSQRWERGGTQY TRBJ2-5 13 TRBD2 TRBV4-1
ASSISGRGGVEAF TRBJ1-1 13 . TRBV19
ASSLGLPPETQY TRBJ2-5 12 . TRBV7-3
AISAVDRRASGNTIY TRBJ1-3 15 TRBD1 TRBV10-3
ASSRGESNEKLF TRBJ1-4 12 . TRBV7-9
ARSLTNTQQTNYGYT TRBJ1-2 15 . TRBV5-3
ASSLAQGATKETQY TRBJ2-5 14 TRBD1 TRBV5-1
ASSQVVFNEAF TRBJ1-1 11 . TRBV4-3
ASSPDRGSRANEKLF TRBJ1-4 15 TRBD1 TRBV9
ARRGLAGGRNEQF TRBJ2-1 13 TRBD2 TRBV30
ASSIRVFGYGYT TRBJ1-2 12 . TRBV7-2
ASSRGPLETQY TRBJ2-5 11 . TRBV7-2
ASSPVGGASGANVLT TRBJ2-6 15 . TRBV7-3
ASSSGRAILSYNEQF TRBJ2-1 15 . TRBV28
ASSLGGSPGNEQF TRBJ2-1 13 TRBD2 TRBV7-3
ASIHRRGYQETQY TRBJ2-5 13 TRBD2 TRBV7-9
ASSEDRIPLGTEAF TRBJ1-1 14 TRBD1 TRBV28
ASSFTVSYEQY TRBJ2-7 11 . TRBV27
ASSYSMWRADGYT TRBJ1-2 13 . TRBV6-5
ASSDSPGADTQY TRBJ2-3 12 . TRBV6-4
ASSQALGVHEQF TRBJ2-1 12 . TRBV4-2
AWRGGGNSPLH TRBJ1-6 11 . TRBV30
ASSQEGGDYEQY TRBJ2-7 12 . TRBV4-2
AWMFRRDNEQF TRBJ2-1 11 . TRBV30
ASSTRQATGELF TRBJ2-2 12 . TRBV6-5
ASSPTGHPQETQY TRBJ2-5 13 . TRBV5-4
ASSPAGTVSYEQY TRBJ2-7 13 . TRBV6-6
ASSPADLSYEQY TRBJ2-7 12 . TRBV18